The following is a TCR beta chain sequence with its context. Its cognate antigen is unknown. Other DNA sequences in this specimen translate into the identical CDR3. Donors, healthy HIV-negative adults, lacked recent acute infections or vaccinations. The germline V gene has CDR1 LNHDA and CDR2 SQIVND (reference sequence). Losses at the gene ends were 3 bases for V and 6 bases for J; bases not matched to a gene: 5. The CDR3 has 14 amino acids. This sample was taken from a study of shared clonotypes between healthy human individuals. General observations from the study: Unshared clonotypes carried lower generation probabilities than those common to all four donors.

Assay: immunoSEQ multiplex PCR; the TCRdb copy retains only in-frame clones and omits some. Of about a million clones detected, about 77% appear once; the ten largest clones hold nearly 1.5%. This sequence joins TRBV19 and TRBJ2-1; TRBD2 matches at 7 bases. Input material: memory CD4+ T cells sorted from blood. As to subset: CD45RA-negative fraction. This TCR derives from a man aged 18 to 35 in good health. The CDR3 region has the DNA TGTGCCAGTAGTATTGGGGGGAGGGGCAATGAGCAGTTCTTC. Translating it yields CASSIGGRGNEQFF.